The 27 T cell receptor beta chains given below trace back to one sample, sequenced in a study of blood T cells in healthy people across ages. A sample-barcoded 5' primer and a J-beta primer mix were used in a second PCR of roughly 7 to 11 cycles. TCRdb reanalysed the 5' RACE reads using MiXCR and keeps one entry per CDR3 protein. Here the sample spans 650,000 to 700,000 distinct CDR3 sequences, roughly half being singletons. The sample taken for sequencing was blood. The receptors were sampled from a woman at least 80 years old in good health.

The J gene is TRBJ1-5, the V gene TRBV20-1; the D is unclear. The CDR3 is 13 amino acids. V was shortened by 4 bases and J by 1 base, with 8 bases between the two germline ends. Looked up from germline, CDR1 is DFQATT and CDR2 is SNEGSKA (reference sequence). DNA for the CDR3: TGCAGTGCTATTACCAGGAGCAATCAGCCCCAGCATTTT. It yields the protein CSAITRSNQPQHF.

This chain links TRBV10-3 with TRBJ2-5, with 7 positions matching TRBD1. The end of the DNA fits TRBJ2-7 better, so the J call may be wrong. CDR1 is ENHRY, CDR2 SYGVKD, per germline. This CDR3 has 14 residues. The CDR3 bases are TGTGCCATCAGTGAGTCGACAGGGCCCTACGAGCAGTACTTC. Translated, it gives CAISESTGPYEQYF.

Of note for this clonotype: With a much larger clone just one base away, this may be a read error. The genes are TRBV7-2 and TRBJ1-6; D remains unclear. V gave up 7 bases and J gave up 9 bases, with 13 bases separating them. The CDR3 has 13 amino acids. The germline V gene has CDR1 SGHTA and CDR2 FQGNSA. CDR3 nucleotide sequence: TGTGCCAGCAATATCCAGAGTGGTTCACCCCTCCACTTT. Translation: CASNIQSGSPLHF.

As to this clonotype: This may stem from a read error, because a much larger clone lies one nucleotide away. The chain carries TRBV11-1 and TRBJ2-1; D gene unclear. This CDR3 region has 13 residues. Germline CDR1 SGHAT, CDR2 FQDESV (reference sequence). Trimming pared 5 bases from V and 10 bases from J, leaving 15 bases between. CDR3 in amino acids: CASSQSPIKEQFF. The CDR3, as DNA: TGTGCCAGCAGCCAATCCCCCATCAAGGAGCAGTTCTTC.

The table lists this clonotype with many counts. The gene calls are TRBV7-2 and TRBJ1-2; unclear D gene. The germline V and J ends were trimmed by 3 bases and 7 bases, with 15 bases remaining between them. This CDR3 is 14 amino acids long. In germline, CDR1 is SGHTA, CDR2 FQGNSA. The CDR3 region is CASSFNTAFSGYTF. As DNA, the CDR3 is TGTGCCAGCAGCTTTAACACTGCCTTCTCTGGCTACACCTTC.

This clonotype was observed at least ten times. The chain combines TRBV20-1 with TRBJ2-7; 14 bases map to TRBD2. V dropped 0 bases and J dropped 7; count of bases not matched to a gene: 5. Germline CDR1 and CDR2: DFQATT and SNEGSKA (reference sequence). This CDR3 is built from 15 residues. The CDR3 nucleotides read TGCAGTGCTAGAGAGGGACTAGCGGGAGTTGATGAGCAGTACTTC. This encodes CSAREGLAGVDEQYF.

The chain has TRBV4-3 and TRBJ2-1; perhaps TRBD2 as D (5 bases). V was trimmed by 0 bases and J by 6 bases, leaving 12 bases between them. Germline CDR1 LGHNA, CDR2 YSLEER. CDR3 length: 15 residues. The CDR3 coding sequence is TGCGCCAGCAGCCAAGATAGGCTAGCCTCCAATGAGCAGTTCTTC. The encoded protein is CASSQDRLASNEQFF.

The CDR3 loop reads CASSHVGTEQYF. CDR3 DNA sequence: TGCGCCAGCAGCCACGTTGGGACCGAGCAGTACTTC. J is TRBJ2-7 and V is TRBV4-1, with D tentatively TRBD1 or TRBD2 (5 bases each). The germline V and J ends were trimmed by 3 bases and 6 bases, with 9 bases remaining between them. The CDR3 has 12 residues. Per the germline V gene, CDR1 is MGHRA and CDR2 is YSYEKL.

The sample holds many counts of this clonotype. The chain combines TRBV28 with TRBJ2-3; 10 nucleotides match TRBD1. With 4 bases clipped from V and 7 bases from J, the junction kept 8 bases outside the gene matches. The CDR3 has 15 residues. Germline CDR1 is MDHEN and CDR2 is SYDVKM. The CDR3 region is CASSSPGTGVNTQYF. CDR3 nucleotide sequence: TGTGCCAGCAGTTCCCCTGGGACAGGGGTTAATACGCAGTATTTT.

The sample holds a few counts of this clonotype. CDR3 residues: CSARDRRLAETNTQYF. The DNA for the CDR3 is TGCAGTGCTAGAGATCGCCGGCTAGCGGAAACAAATACGCAGTATTTT. The genes are TRBV20-1 and TRBJ2-3; the match to TRBD2 covers 7 bases. The V gene's germline CDR1 is DFQATT and CDR2 SNEGSKA (reference sequence). V lost 0 bases and J lost 7; bases outside the gene matches: 13. The CDR3 spans 16 residues.

This clonotype was seen many times. The chain carries TRBV7-3 and TRBJ2-7, with TRBD2 matching over 8 bases. V shed 3 bases, J shed 4 bases, and the junction held 8 bases outside the gene matches. Germline V gene sequence: CDR1 SGHTA, CDR2 FQGTGA. This CDR3 spans 15 amino acids. The CDR3 DNA sequence: TGTGCCAGCAGCTTGACCGGGACTAGACAGTACGAGCAGTACTTC. Translating it yields CASSLTGTRQYEQYF. The full variable domain, completed using reference TRBV7-3 and TRBJ2-7, is GAGVSQTPSNKVTEKGKYVELRCDPISGHTALYWYRQSLGQGPEFLIYFQGTGAADDSGLPNDRFFAVRPEGSVSTLKIQRTERGDSAVYLCASSLTGTRQYEQYFGPGTRLTVT.

This chain joins TRBV27 and TRBJ1-2, with D tentatively TRBD1 (5 bases). V was clipped by 6 bases and J by 2 bases, with 10 bases between them. Germline CDR1 and CDR2: MNHEY and SMNVEV (reference sequence). The CDR3 totals 13 residues. The CDR3 is CASRSRDNYGYTF. Here the CDR3 DNA reads TGTGCCAGCAGGTCCCGGGACAACTATGGCTACACCTTC.

Notes on this clonotype: Since a much larger clone is just one base distant, this may be a read error. The chain uses TRBV5-1 and TRBJ2-7; 13 bases are a match to TRBD2. The CDR3 consists of 18 residues. Germline CDR1 reads SGHRS; CDR2 reads YFSETQ. The junction had 13 bases not matched to a gene; V was cut back by 0 bases and J by 7 bases. DNA of the CDR3: TGCGCCAGCAGCTTGGGCCCCCCGACTAGCGGGGGGCTCAATGAGCAGTACTTC. Translation: CASSLGPPTSGGLNEQYF.

This clonotype was seen a few times. The chain recombines TRBV5-1 with TRBJ2-1, with TRBD1 matching 10 bases. The V gene end was trimmed by 3 bases and the J gene end by 8 bases; junction bases not matched to a gene: 5. Germline-derived CDR1 and CDR2 are SGHRS and YFSETQ. The CDR3 covers 14 residues. CDR3 sequence: CASSSVDRGDEQFF. For the CDR3, the DNA is TGCGCCAGCAGCTCCGTGGACAGGGGGGATGAGCAGTTCTTC.

As for this clonotype: A much larger clone is a single base away; this may be a read error. The chain carries TRBV5-1 and TRBJ2-1; D remains ambiguous. The J call may be faulty, since TRBJ2-7 better matches the DNA end. This CDR3 contains 15 residues. Germline V gene data show CDR1 as SGHRS and CDR2 as YFSETQ. CDR3: CASSLAISSCNEQYF. The CDR3 bases are TGCGCCAGCAGCTTGGCGATCAGCTCCTGCAATGAGCAGTACTTC.

The chain uses TRBV9 and TRBJ2-3; no reliable D call. The germline CDR1 and CDR2 sequences are SGDLS and YYNGEE. There are 15 residues in the CDR3. Trimming cost V 0 bases and J 4 bases, with 12 bases left between them. Here the CDR3 reads CASSVDQNLADTQYF. The CDR3 DNA follows: TGTGCCAGCAGCGTAGACCAGAACCTCGCAGATACGCAGTATTTT.

This clonotype was seen ten or more times. V is TRBV29-1 and J is TRBJ1-2; 7 bases line up with TRBD1. The germline CDR1 and CDR2 sequences are SQVTM and ANQGSEA. CDR3 length equals 13 residues. V was clipped by 4 bases and J by 8 bases; unmatched bases: 10. CDR3 in amino acids: CSVAQSTGEGYTF. The CDR3 nucleotides are TGCAGCGTTGCCCAATCTACAGGGGAGGGCTACACCTTC.

This chain links TRBV12-3 or TRBV12-4 with TRBJ1-5, with unresolved D. This CDR3 spans 14 amino acids. V shed 5 bases and J shed 4 bases, with 12 bases lying between them. In nucleotides, the CDR3 is TGTGCCAGCAGTCGGACGAATGCGAATCAGCCCCAGCATTTT. Its protein is CASSRTNANQPQHF.

Worth noting for this clonotype: A read error may explain this, as a much larger clone is one base away. The chain has TRBV7-2 and TRBJ2-3, with no clear D. Germline CDR1 and CDR2: SGHTA and FQGNSA. The CDR3 totals 11 residues. The CDR3 nucleotides read TGTGCCAGCAACTTAGGCGACGGCCAGTATTTT. Translating gives CASNLGDGQYF.

This clonotype was seen repeatedly, ten times or more. The chain couples TRBV5-1 to TRBJ2-3; perhaps TRBD2 as D (6 bases). This CDR3 comprises 16 residues. CDR1 is SGHRS, CDR2 YFSETQ, per germline. Trimming stripped 0 bases from V and 1 base from J, with 12 bases between. The CDR3 DNA reads TGCGCCAGCAGCTTGGATTGGGGGACTGGCACAGATACGCAGTATTTT. Translated, it gives CASSLDWGTGTDTQYF.

In its sample, this clonotype was seen many times. The rearrangement joins TRBV3-1 to TRBJ2-2, with D possibly being TRBD1 or TRBD2 (5 bases each). This CDR3 is built from 17 residues. V was shortened by 4 bases and J by 5 bases, with 20 bases between the two germline ends. The germline CDR1 and CDR2 sequences are LGHDT and YNNKEL (reference sequence). The CDR3 DNA reads as TGTGCCAGCAGCCGTCAGTTAGGGCTAGGGGAGACCGGGGAGCTGTTTTTT. This codes for CASSRQLGLGETGELFF.

This chain links TRBV27 with TRBJ2-2; D unresolved. CDR3 size: 16 residues. The germline CDR1 and CDR2 sequences are MNHEY and SMNVEV (reference sequence). V was trimmed by 5 bases and J by 0 bases, leaving 13 bases between them. CDR3 bases: TGTGCCAGCAGTCCTCGGCGCCCAACGAACACCGGGGAGCTGTTTTTT. Its protein product is CASSPRRPTNTGELFF.

This clonotype turned up a few times. This may be a read error, as it is one base from a much larger clone. The chain carries TRBV7-2 and TRBJ2-5, with a weak D call TRBD1 (6 bases). Germline V gene lookup returns CDR1 SGHTA and CDR2 FQGNSA. V was shortened by 5 bases and J by 11 bases, with 21 bases between the two germline ends. This CDR3 is 14 amino acids long. CDR3 coding DNA: TGTGCCAGCAGCCGGCTCCAGACAGGCAATGAGCAGTACTTC. Protein product: CASSRLQTGNEQYF.

At least ten counts were recorded for this clonotype. The chain has TRBV15 and TRBJ1-2, with D perhaps matching TRBD1 (5 bases). Germline CDR1 reads LNHNV; CDR2 reads YYDKDF (reference sequence). There are 18 residues in the CDR3. Deletions cut 1 base from V and 6 bases from J, with 24 bases between. CDR3: CATSRVLNSRTLLDGYTF. CDR3 coding DNA: TGTGCCACCAGCAGAGTATTGAATTCCAGGACACTCCTTGATGGCTACACCTTC.

At least ten counts were recorded for this clonotype. V gene TRBV20-1 combines with J gene TRBJ2-4, with 8 bases aligning to TRBD2. This CDR3 spans 17 amino acids. J lost 8 bases, V lost 6 bases, and 21 bases had no gene match. Germline V gene data show CDR1 as DFQATT and CDR2 as SNEGSKA (reference sequence). CDR3 region: CSAPRRGGSGMQDIQYF. The CDR3 DNA is TGCAGTGCCCCACGGAGAGGTGGTAGCGGGATGCAGGACATTCAGTACTTC.

This clonotype was recorded at least ten times. The chain uses TRBV20-1 and TRBJ1-1; a weak D match, TRBD1 (5 bases). The CDR3 has 15 residues. V was clipped by 1 base and J by 1 base, with 13 bases between them. The V gene's germline CDR1 is DFQATT and CDR2 SNEGSKA (reference sequence). The CDR3 sequence: CSARGSGGENTEAFF. The CDR3 bases are TGCAGTGCTAGAGGTAGTGGAGGGGAGAACACTGAAGCTTTCTTT.

CDR3 nucleotide sequence: TGTGCCAGCATGCCGGGACAGGGTTCCCTGTACCAAGAGACCCAGTACTTC. Its translation is CASMPGQGSLYQETQYF. This chain uses TRBV6-1 with TRBJ2-5; 9 bases are shared with TRBD1. The CDR3 sequence is 17 residues long. V gave up 7 bases and J gave up 0 bases; unmatched junction bases: 12. The germline V gene has CDR1 MNHNS and CDR2 SASEGT.